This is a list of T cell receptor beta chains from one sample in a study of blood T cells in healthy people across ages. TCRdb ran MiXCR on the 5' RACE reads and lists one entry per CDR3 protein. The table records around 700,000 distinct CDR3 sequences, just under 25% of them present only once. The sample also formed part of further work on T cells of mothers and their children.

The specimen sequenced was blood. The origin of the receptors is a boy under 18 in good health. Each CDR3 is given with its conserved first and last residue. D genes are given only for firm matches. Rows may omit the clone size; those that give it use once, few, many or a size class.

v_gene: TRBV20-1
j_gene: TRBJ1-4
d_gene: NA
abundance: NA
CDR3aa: CSAWWGGGAANEKLFF
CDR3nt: TGCAGTGCTTGGTGGGGCGGAGGGGCAGCTAATGAAAAACTGTTTTTT

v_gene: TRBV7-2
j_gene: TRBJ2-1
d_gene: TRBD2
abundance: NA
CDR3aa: CASSLEGAGWGNEQFF
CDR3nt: TGTGCCAGCAGCTTAGAAGGAGCGGGATGGGGCAATGAGCAGTTCTTC

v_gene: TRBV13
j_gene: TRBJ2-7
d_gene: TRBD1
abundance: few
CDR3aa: CASSQGASVPYEQYF
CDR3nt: TGTGCCAGCAGCCAGGGGGCTAGCGTCCCCTACGAGCAGTACTTC

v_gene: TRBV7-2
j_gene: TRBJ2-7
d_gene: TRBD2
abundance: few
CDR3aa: CASSPPSTGLAGYEQYF
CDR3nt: TGTGCCAGCAGCCCTCCTTCTACTGGACTAGCAGGGTACGAGCAGTACTTC

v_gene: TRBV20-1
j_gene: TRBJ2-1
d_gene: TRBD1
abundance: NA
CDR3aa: CSARFPDRARGDEQFF
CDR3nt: TGCAGTGCTAGATTCCCGGACAGGGCGCGCGGCGATGAGCAGTTCTTC

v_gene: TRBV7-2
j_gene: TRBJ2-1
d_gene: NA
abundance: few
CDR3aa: CASSSHSSSYNEQFF
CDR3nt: TGTGCCAGCAGCTCTCACAGTAGCTCCTACAATGAGCAGTTCTTC

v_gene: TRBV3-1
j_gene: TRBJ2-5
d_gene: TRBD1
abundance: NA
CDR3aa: CASSQEGQGGTTQYF
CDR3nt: TGTGCCAGCAGCCAAGAGGGACAGGGGGGGACTACCCAGTACTTC

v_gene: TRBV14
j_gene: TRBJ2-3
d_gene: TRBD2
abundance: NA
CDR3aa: CASSHTSASTDTQYF
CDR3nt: TGTGCCAGCAGCCATACTAGCGCTAGCACAGATACGCAGTATTTT

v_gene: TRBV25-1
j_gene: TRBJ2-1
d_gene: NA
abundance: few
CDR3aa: CASSDGGAGGAGYYNEQFF
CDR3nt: TGTGCCAGCAGTGACGGGGGAGCAGGGGGTGCGGGCTACTACAATGAGCAGTTCTTC

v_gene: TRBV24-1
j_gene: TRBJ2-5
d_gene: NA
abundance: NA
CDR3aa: CATSESAGSNQETQYF
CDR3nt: TGTGCCACCAGCGAATCCGCCGGGTCCAATCAAGAGACCCAGTACTTC

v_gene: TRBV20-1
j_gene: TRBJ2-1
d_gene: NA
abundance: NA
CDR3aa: CSARPSPDEQFF
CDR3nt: TGCAGTGCTAGACCTAGCCCGGACGAGCAGTTCTTC

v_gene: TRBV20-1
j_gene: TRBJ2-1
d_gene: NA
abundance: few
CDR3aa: CSARDPRQRTTHNEQFF
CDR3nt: TGCAGTGCTAGAGATCCCCGCCAGAGGACTACCCACAATGAGCAGTTCTTC

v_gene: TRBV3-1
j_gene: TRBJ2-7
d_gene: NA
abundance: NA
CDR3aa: CASSHSYAEQYF
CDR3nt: TGTGCCAGCAGCCATTCCTACGCCGAGCAGTACTTC

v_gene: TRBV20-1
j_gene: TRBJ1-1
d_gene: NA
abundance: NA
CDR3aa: CSAREQPLNTEAFF
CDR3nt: TGCAGTGCTAGAGAGCAGCCGCTGAACACTGAAGCTTTCTTT

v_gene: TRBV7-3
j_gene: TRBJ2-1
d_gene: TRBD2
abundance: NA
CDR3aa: CASSPGTSNYNEQFF
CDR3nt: TGTGCCAGCAGCCCCGGGACTAGCAATTACAATGAGCAGTTCTTC

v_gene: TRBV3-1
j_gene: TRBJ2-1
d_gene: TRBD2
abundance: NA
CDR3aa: CASSPLAAGGYEQFF
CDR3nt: TGTGCCAGCAGCCCCCTTGCAGCGGGAGGGTATGAGCAGTTCTTC

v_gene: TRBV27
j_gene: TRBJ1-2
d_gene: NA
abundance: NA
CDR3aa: CASSSLVGQAYGYTF
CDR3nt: TGTGCCAGCAGTTCCCTGGTAGGACAAGCTTATGGCTACACCTTC

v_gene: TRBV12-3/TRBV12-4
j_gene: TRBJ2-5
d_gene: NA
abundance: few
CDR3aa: CASSPIAGPETQYF
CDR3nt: TGTGCCAGCAGTCCTATCGCAGGGCCAGAGACCCAGTACTTC

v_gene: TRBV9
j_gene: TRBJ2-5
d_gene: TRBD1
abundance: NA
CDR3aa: CASSARGQGAWETQYF
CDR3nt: TGTGCCAGCAGCGCAAGAGGACAGGGGGCATGGGAGACCCAGTACTTC

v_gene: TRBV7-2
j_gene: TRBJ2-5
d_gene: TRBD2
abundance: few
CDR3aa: CASSFIGTTKTETQYF
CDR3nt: TGTGCCAGCAGCTTCATTGGGACTACCAAAACGGAGACCCAGTACTTC

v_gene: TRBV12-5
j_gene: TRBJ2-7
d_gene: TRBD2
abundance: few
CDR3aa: CASGPFGGEGTEQYF
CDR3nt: TGTGCTAGTGGCCCGTTTGGGGGGGAGGGGACCGAGCAGTACTTC

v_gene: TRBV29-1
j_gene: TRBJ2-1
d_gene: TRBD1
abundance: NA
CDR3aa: CSVADRDNEQFF
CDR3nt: TGCAGCGTCGCGGACAGGGACAATGAGCAGTTCTTC

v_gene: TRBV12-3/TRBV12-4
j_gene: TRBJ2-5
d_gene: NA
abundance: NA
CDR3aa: CASSSSLAETQYF
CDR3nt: TGTGCCAGCAGTTCATCGCTAGCGGAGACCCAGTACTTC

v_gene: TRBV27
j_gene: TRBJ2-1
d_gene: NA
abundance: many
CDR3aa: CASSFSQGWYNEQFF
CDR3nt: TGTGCCAGCAGTTTCTCCCAGGGGTGGTACAATGAGCAGTTCTTC

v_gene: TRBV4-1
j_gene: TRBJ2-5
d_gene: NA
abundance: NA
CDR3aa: CASSQTGLETQYF
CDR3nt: TGCGCCAGCAGCCAGACGGGCTTGGAGACCCAGTACTTC

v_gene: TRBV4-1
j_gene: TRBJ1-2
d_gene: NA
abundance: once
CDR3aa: CASSQEQGLNYGYTF
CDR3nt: TGCGCCAGCAGCCAAGAACAGGGCCTCAACTATGGCTACACCTTC

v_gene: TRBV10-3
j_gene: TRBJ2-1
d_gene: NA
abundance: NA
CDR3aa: CAISVVARNEQFF
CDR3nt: TGTGCCATCAGTGTGGTAGCCCGGAATGAGCAGTTCTTC

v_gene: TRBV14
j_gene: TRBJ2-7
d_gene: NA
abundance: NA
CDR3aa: CASSQESSLGEQYF
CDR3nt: TGTGCCAGCAGCCAAGAGTCCAGTCTTGGAGAGCAGTACTTC

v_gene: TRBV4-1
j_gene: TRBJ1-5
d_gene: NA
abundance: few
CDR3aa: CASSQWAELSNQPQHF
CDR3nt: TGCGCCAGCAGCCAATGGGCAGAACTTAGCAATCAGCCCCAGCATTTT

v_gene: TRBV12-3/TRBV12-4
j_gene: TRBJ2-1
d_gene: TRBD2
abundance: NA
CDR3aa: CASSFLGLAGPNEQFF
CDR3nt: TGTGCCAGCAGCTTCCTTGGACTAGCGGGCCCCAATGAGCAGTTCTTC

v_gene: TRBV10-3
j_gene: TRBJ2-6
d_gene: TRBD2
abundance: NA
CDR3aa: CAISESRLAGVTGANVLTF
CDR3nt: TGTGCCATCAGTGAGTCGAGACTAGCGGGAGTAACTGGGGCCAACGTCCTGACTTTC

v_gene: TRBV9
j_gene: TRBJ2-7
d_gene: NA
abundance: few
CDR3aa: CASSEGDGRYYEQYF
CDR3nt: TGTGCCAGCAGCGAGGGGGACGGAAGATACTACGAGCAGTACTTC

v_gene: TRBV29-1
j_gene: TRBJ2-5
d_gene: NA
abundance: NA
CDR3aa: CSVVVPLRGGYQETQYF
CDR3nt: TGCAGCGTTGTTGTCCCTCTAAGGGGGGGTTACCAAGAGACCCAGTACTTC

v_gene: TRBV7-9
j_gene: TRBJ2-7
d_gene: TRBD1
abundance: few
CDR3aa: CASSHPTRTGYEQYF
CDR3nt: TGTGCCAGCAGCCACCCAACTCGGACAGGCTACGAGCAGTACTTC

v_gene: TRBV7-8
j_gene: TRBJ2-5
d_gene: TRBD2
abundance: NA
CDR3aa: CASSLEAFGLAGGGREQYF
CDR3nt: TGTGCCAGCAGCTTAGAAGCTTTTGGACTAGCGGGAGGCGGTAGGGAGCAGTACTTC

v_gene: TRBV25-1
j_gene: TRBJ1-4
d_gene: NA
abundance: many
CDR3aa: CASSDGRLATNEKLFF
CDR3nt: TGTGCCAGCAGTGATGGCAGACTCGCAACTAATGAAAAACTGTTTTTT

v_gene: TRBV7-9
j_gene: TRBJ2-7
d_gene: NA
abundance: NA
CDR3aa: CASSDHTRGSGADNEQYF
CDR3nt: TGTGCCAGCAGCGACCATACCCGTGGAAGCGGCGCCGATAACGAGCAGTACTTC

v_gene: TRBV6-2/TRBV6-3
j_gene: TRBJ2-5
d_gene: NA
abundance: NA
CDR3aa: CASRLAGLGGETQYF
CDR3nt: TGTGCCAGCAGATTAGCGGGCCTAGGGGGAGAGACCCAGTACTTC

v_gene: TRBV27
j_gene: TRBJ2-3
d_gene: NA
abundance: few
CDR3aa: CASRATSTDTQYF
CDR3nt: TGTGCCAGCAGGGCTACTAGCACAGATACGCAGTATTTT

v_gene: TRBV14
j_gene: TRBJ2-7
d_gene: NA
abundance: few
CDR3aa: CASSRKDRLSYEQYF
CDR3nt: TGTGCCAGCAGCCGAAAAGACAGGCTCTCCTACGAGCAGTACTTC

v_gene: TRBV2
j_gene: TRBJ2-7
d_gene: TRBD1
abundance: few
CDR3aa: CASSDTGDGEQYF
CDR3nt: TGTGCCAGCAGTGATACAGGGGATGGCGAGCAGTACTTC

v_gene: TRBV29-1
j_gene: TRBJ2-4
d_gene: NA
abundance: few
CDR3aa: CSVDGGTNIQYF
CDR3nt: TGCAGCGTTGACGGCGGAACTAACATTCAGTACTTC

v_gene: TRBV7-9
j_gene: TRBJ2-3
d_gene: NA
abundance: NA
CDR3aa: CASSLSAPGTDTQYF
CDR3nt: TGTGCCAGCAGCCTTAGCGCCCCCGGCACAGATACGCAGTATTTT

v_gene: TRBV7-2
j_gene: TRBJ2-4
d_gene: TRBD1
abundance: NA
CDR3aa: CASSHQTGTNIQYF
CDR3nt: TGTGCCAGCAGCCACCAGACAGGGACCAACATTCAGTACTTC

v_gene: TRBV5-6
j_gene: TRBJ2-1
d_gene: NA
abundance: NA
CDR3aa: CASSSLDREGYEQFF
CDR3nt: TGTGCCAGCAGCTCCTTAGACAGGGAGGGCTATGAGCAGTTCTTC

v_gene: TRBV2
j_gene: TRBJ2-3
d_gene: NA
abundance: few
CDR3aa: CARGQPSTDTQYF
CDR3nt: TGTGCCAGGGGCCAGCCTAGCACAGATACGCAGTATTTT

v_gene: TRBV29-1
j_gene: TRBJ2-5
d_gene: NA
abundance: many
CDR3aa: CSVWGGPGETQYF
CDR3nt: TGCAGCGTTTGGGGGGGGCCAGGAGAGACCCAGTACTTC

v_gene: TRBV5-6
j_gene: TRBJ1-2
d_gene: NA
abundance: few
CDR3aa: CASSPGHRQIDYGYTF
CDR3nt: TGTGCCAGCAGCCCCGGGCACAGACAGATCGACTATGGCTACACCTTC

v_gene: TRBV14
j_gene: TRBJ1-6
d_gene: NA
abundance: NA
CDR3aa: CASSRQYSPLHF
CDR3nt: TGTGCCAGCAGCAGACAGTATTCACCCCTCCACTTT

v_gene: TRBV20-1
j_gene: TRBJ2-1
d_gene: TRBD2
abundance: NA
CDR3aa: CTDPGLAGPQFF
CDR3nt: TGCACCGACCCCGGTCTAGCGGGGCCGCAGTTCTTC

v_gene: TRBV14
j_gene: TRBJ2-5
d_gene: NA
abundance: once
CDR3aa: CASRTTGQETQCF
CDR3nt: TGTGCCAGCAGGACCACAGGCCAAGAGACCCAGTGCTTC

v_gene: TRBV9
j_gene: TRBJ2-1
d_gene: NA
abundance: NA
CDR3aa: CASSLRGNSYNEQFF
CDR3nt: TGTGCCAGCAGCCTCAGGGGAAACTCCTACAATGAGCAGTTCTTC

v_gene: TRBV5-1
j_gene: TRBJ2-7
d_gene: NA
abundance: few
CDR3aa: CASSFYDRGPYEQYF
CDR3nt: TGCGCCAGCAGCTTCTACGACCGAGGACCCTACGAGCAGTACTTC

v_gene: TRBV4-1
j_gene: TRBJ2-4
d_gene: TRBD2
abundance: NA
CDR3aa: CASSHPGLAGGAKNIQYF
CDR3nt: TGCGCCAGCAGCCACCCTGGACTAGCGGGAGGAGCCAAAAACATTCAGTACTTC

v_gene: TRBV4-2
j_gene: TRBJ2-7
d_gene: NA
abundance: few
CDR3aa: CASSQGSYYEQYF
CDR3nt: TGTGCCAGCAGCCAAGGGTCCTACTACGAGCAGTACTTC

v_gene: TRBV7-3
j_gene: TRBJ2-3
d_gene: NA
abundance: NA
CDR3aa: CASSLPFGTQYF
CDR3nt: TGTGCCAGCAGCCTCCCCTTCGGTACGCAGTATTTT

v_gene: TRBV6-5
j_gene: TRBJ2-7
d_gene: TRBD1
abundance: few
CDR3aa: CASSQLQGGQYF
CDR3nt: TGTGCCAGCAGTCAACTACAGGGGGGGCAGTACTTC

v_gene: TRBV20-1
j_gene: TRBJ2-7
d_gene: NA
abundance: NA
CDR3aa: CSASSLAGTTYEQYF
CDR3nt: TGCAGTGCTAGCTCGCTGGCAGGAACCACCTACGAGCAGTACTTC

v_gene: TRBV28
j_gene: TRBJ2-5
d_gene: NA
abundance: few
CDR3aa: CASMAWGEPPGETQYF
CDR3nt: TGTGCCAGCATGGCTTGGGGAGAGCCCCCCGGGGAGACCCAGTACTTC